The following is a T cell receptor beta chain sequence with its context. Antigen: not known. Healthy donors had no documented immune events, such as infections, while sampled. The protocol was immunoSEQ multiplex PCR, while the TCRdb copy is restricted to in-frame clones and leaves out a portion. This sample yields about 110,000 clones, of which roughly 91% are seen a single time; less than 20% belongs to the top ten. Looked up from germline, CDR1 is SGHAT and CDR2 is FQNNGV. The germline V and J ends were trimmed by 4 bases and 7 bases, with 11 bases remaining between them. This CDR3 region has 14 residues. The data originate from a study of identifying expanded T cells in peripheral blood. Study-level points and caveats: Clone count variance between two-week samples rose with total template count. Differentially abundant clones: about 1.1 between replicates, about 17 at around 15 days, 19 to 20 at four.

The chain joins TRBV11-2 to TRBJ1-6; D might be TRBD1 (5 bases). Sequenced: blood. The sequence was obtained from a person aged 18-70 years in good health. The CDR3 reads CASSSLTANSPLHF. Here the CDR3 DNA reads TGTGCCAGCAGCTCATTGACAGCGAATTCACCCCTCCACTTT.